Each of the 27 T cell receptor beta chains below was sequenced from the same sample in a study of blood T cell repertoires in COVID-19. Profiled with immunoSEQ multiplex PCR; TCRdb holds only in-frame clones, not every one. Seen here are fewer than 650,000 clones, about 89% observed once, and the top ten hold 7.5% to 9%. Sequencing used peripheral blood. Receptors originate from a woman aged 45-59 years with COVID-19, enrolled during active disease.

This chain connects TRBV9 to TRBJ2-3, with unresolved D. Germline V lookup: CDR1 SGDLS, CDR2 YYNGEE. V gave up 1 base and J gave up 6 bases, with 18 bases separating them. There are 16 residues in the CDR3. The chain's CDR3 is CASSVTPVIASDTQYF. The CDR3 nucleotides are TGTGCCAGCAGCGTAACCCCGGTGATCGCTTCGGATACGCAGTATTTT.

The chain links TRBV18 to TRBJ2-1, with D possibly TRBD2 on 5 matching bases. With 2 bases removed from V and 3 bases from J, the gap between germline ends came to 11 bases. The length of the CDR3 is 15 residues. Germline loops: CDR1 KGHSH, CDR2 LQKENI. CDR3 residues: CASSPEGNFYNEQFF. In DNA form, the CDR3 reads TGTGCCAGCTCACCAGAGGGTAACTTCTACAATGAGCAGTTCTTC.

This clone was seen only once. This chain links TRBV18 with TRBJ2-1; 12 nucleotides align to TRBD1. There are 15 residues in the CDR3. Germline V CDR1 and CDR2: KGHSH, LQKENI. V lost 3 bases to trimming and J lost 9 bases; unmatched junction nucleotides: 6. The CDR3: CASSPRGQGAVEQFF. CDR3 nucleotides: TGTGCCAGCTCACCCAGGGGACAGGGGGCCGTTGAGCAGTTCTTC.

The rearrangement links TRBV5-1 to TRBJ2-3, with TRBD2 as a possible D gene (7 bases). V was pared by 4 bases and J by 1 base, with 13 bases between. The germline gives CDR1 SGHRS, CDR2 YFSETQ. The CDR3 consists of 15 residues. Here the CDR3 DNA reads TGCGCCAGCAGCCCTCGGGGGGCGGGCACAGATACGCAGTATTTT. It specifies CASSPRGAGTDTQYF.

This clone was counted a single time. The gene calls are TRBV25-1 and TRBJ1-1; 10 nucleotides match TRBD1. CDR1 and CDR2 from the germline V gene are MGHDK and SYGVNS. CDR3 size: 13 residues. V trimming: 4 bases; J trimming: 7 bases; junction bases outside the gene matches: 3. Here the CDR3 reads CASSGRDRGEAFF. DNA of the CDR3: TGTGCCAGCAGTGGACGGGACAGGGGTGAAGCTTTCTTT.

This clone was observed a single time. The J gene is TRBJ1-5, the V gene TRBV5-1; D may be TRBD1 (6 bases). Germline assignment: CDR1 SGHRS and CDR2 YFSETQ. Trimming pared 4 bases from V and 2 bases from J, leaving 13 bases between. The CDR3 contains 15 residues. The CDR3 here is CASSPSGGRNQPQHF. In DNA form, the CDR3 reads TGCGCCAGCAGCCCCTCGGGGGGCCGCAATCAGCCCCAGCATTTT.

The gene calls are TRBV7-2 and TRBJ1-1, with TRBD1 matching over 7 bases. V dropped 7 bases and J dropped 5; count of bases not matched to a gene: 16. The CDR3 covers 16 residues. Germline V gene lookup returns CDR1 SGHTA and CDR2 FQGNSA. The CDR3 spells CASIPYSKGADTEAFF. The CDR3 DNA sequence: TGTGCCAGCATTCCCTATAGTAAGGGGGCGGATACTGAAGCTTTCTTT.

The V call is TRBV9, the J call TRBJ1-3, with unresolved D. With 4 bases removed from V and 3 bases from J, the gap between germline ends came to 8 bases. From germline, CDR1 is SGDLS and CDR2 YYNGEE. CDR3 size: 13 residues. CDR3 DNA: TGTGCCAGCAGCCCCCCAAATGGAAACACCATATATTTT. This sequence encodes CASSPPNGNTIYF.

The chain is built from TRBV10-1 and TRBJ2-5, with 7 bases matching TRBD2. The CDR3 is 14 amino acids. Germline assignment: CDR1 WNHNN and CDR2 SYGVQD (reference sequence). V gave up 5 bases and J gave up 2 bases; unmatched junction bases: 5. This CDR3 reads CASSNGLDQETQYF. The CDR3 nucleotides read TGCGCCAGCAGTAACGGACTAGATCAAGAGACCCAGTACTTC.

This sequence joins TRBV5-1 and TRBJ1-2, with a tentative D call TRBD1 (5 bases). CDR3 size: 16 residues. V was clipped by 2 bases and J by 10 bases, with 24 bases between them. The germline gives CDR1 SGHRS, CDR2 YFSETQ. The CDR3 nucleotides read TGCGCCAGCAGCTTCGACCTTAGCGGGGCGATAGGGGACTACACCTTC. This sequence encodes CASSFDLSGAIGDYTF.

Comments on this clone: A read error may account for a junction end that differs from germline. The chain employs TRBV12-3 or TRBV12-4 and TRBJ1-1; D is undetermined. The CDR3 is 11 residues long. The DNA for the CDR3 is TGTGCCAGCAGTTTTGGGTCCGAAGAGGAATTT. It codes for CASSFGSEEEF.

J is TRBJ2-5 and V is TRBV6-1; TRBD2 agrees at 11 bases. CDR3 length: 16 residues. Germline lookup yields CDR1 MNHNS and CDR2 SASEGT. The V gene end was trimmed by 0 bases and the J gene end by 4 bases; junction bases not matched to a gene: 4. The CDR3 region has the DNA TGTGCCAGCAGTGAAGCGATAGCGGGGGGGTCAGAGACCCAGTACTTC. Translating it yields CASSEAIAGGSETQYF.

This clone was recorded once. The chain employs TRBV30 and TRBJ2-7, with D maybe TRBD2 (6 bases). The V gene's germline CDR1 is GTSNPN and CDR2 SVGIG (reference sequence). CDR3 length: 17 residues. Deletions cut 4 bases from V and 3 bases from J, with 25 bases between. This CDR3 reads CAWKDPRDSLIIYEQYF. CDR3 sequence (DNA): TGTGCCTGGAAAGACCCCAGGGACTCCCTAATCATCTACGAGCAGTACTTC.

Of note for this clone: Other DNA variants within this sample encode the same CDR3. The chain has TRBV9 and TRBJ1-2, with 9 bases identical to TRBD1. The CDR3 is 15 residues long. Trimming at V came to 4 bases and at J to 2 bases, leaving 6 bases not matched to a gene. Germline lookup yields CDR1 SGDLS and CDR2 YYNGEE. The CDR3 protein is CASSPRQGGNYGYTF. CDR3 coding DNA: TGTGCCAGCAGCCCCAGACAGGGGGGGAACTATGGCTACACCTTC.

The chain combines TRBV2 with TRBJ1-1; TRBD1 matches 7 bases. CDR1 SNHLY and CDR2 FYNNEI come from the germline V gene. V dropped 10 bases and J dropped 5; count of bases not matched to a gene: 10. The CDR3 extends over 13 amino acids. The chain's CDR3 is CATFDRAGTEAFF. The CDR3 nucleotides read TGTGCCACCTTTGACAGGGCGGGAACTGAAGCTTTCTTT.

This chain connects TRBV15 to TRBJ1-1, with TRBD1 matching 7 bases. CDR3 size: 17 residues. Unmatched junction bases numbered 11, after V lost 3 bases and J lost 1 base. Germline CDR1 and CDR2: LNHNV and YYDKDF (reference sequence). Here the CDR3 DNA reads TGTGCCACCAGCAGTACCCTAAGGGACAGCCGGAACACTGAAGCTTTCTTT. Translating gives CATSSTLRDSRNTEAFF.

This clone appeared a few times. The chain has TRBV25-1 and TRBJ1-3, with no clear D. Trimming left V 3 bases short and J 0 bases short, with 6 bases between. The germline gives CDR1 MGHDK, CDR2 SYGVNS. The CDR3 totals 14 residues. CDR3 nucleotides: TGTGCCAGCAGTGATCTAGCCTCTGGAAACACCATATATTTT. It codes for CASSDLASGNTIYF.

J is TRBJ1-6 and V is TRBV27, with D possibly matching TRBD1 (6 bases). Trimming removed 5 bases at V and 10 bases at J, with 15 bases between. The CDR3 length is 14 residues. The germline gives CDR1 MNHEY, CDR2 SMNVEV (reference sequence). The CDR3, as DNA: TGTGCCAGCAGTATACAGGGTATTAGATCACCCCTCCACTTT. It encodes CASSIQGIRSPLHF.

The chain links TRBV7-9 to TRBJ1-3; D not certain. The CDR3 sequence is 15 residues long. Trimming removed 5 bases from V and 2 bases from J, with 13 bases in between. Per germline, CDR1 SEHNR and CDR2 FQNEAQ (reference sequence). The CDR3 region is CASSHPSGPGNTIYF. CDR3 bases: TGTGCCAGCAGCCACCCCTCGGGTCCTGGAAACACCATATATTTT.

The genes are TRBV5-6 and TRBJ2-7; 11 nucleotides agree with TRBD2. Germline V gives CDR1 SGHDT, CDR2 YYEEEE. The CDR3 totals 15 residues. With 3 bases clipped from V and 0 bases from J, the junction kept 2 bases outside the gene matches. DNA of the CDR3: TGTGCCAGCAGCTCACTAGCGGGGGTCTCCTACGAGCAGTACTTC. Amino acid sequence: CASSSLAGVSYEQYF.

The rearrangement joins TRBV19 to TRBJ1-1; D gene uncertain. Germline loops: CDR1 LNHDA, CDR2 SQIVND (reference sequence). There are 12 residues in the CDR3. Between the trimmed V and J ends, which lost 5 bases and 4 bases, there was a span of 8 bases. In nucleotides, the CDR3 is TGTGCCAGTAGTCGGGTGGCCACTGAAGCTTTCTTT. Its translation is CASSRVATEAFF.

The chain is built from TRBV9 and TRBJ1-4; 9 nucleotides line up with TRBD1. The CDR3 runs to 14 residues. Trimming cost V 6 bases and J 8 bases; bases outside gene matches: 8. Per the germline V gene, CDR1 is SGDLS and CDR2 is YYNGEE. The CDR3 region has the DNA TGTGCCAGCACTCGGGGGACAGGGAGGGAAAAACTGTTTTTT. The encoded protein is CASTRGTGREKLFF.

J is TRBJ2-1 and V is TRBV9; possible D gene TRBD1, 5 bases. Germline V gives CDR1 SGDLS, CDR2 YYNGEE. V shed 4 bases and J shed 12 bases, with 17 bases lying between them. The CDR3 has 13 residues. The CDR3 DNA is TGTGCCAGCAGCCCCCCTACAGGAAACCGGCAGTTCTTC. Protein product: CASSPPTGNRQFF.

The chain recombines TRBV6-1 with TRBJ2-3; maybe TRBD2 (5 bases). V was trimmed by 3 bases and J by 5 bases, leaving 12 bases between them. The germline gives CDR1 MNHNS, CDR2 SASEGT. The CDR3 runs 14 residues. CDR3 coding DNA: TGTGCCAGCAGTGAGTTCGATCGGGAAGATACGCAGTATTTT. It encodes CASSEFDREDTQYF.

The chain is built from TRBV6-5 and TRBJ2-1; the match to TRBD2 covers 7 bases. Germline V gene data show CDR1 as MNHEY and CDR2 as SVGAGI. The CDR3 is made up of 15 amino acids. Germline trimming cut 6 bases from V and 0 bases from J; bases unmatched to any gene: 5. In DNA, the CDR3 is TGTGCCAGCAGGGGTTGGACTAGCTCCTACAATGAGCAGTTCTTC. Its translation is CASRGWTSSYNEQFF.

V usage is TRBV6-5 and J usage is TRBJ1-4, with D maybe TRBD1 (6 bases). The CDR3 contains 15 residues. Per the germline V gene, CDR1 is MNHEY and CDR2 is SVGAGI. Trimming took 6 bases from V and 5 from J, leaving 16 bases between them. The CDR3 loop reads CASRGGFQENEKLFF. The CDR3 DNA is TGTGCCAGCAGAGGGGGATTCCAGGAGAATGAAAAACTGTTTTTT.

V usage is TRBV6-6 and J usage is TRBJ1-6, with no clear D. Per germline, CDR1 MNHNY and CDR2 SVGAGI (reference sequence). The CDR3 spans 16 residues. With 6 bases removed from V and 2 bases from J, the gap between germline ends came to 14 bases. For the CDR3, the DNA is TGTGCCAGCAGACCAAGACGGGATGCCTATAATTCACCCCTCCACTTT. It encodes CASRPRRDAYNSPLHF.